The clone carrying this TCR beta chain was detected ten times or more. Its antigen is not identified. Using more than 7.5 ml of fresh peripheral blood, PBMCs were prepared. The sample is drawn from a study of T cells in Graves' hyperthyroidism and ophthalmopathy. Notes on the study in general: Most thyroid clonotypes that were expanded above 0.001 also turned up in blood.

RNA transcripts yielded amplified TCR beta CDR3 regions. HTBI primers were used for first-round RT-PCR of the TCR CDR3. One entry per CDR3 protein, called by TCRdb with MiXCR from the multiplex PCR reads. The data show 450,000 to 550,000 distinct CDR3 sequences, 24% seen once. Germline-derived CDR1 and CDR2 are LGHNT and FRNRAP. V lost 5 bases and J lost 9; bases outside the gene matches: 12. The CDR3 contains 14 residues. The TCR sequence derives from a woman in her 30s with Graves' ophthalmopathy. The V gene is TRBV12-5, the J gene TRBJ1-1; 7 nucleotides line up with TRBD1. The material sequenced was blood. The CDR3 here is CASGTNTGVQKAFF. The CDR3 bases are TGTGCTAGTGGTACAAATACAGGGGTACAAAAAGCTTTCTTT.